The subject of this entry is one T cell receptor (beta chain). The record originates from a study of blood T cell repertoires in COVID-19. The overall study: T cells, B-cell-depleted T cells, or PBMCs provided the cDNA or gDNA that served as material.

The table came from immunoSEQ multiplex PCR; TCRdb's copy has only in-frame clones and leaves some out. The sample has approximately 340,000 clones, 65% to 85% seen once; the top ten hold 2.5% to 3%. There are 15 residues in the CDR3. The ends lost 1 base at V and 2 bases at J; junction bases unmatched: 1. Germline-derived CDR1 and CDR2 are SGHVS and FNYEAQ. This clonotype was obtained from a man under 40 with active or convalescent COVID-19. Specimen: peripheral blood. The chain is built from TRBV7-6 and TRBJ2-3, with 9 bases fitting TRBD2. For the CDR3, the DNA is TGTGCCAGCAGCTTAGGACTAGCGGTCACAGATACGCAGTATTTT. Translated, it gives CASSLGLAVTDTQYF. Based on the CDR3 plus reference TRBV7-6 and TRBJ2-3, the full variable domain is GAGVSQSPRYKVTKRGQDVALRCDPISGHVSLYWYRQALGQGPEFLTYFNYEAQQDKSGLPNDRFSAERPEGSISTLTIQRTEQRDSAMYRCASSLGLAVTDTQYFGPGTRLTVL.